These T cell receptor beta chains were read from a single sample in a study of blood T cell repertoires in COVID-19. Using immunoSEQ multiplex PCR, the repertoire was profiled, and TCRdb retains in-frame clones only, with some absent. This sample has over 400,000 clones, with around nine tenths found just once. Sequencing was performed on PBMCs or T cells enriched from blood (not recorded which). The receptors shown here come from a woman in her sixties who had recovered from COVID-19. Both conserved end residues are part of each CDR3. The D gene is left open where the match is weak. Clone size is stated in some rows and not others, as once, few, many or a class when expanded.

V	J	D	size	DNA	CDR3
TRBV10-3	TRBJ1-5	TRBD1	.	TGTGCCAGCCGGGACAGCCCTTATAGCAATCAGCCCCAGCATTTT	CASRDSPYSNQPQHF
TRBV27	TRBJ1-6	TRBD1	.	TGTGCCAGCAGTTTAAAGGGGGCACCGGAATCACCCCTCCACTTT	CASSLKGAPESPLHF
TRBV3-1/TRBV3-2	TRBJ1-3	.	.	TGTGCCAGCAGCAGCCGACAGGACCCCTCTGGAAACACCATATATTTT	CASSSRQDPSGNTIYF
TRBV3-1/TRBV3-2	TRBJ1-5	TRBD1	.	TGTGCCAGCATCACGGGACAGGGCAATCAGCCCCAGCATTTT	CASITGQGNQPQHF
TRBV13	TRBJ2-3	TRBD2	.	TGTGCCAGCAGCTTAAGGCCGGGACTAGCCCCGAGCACAGATACGCAGTATTTT	CASSLRPGLAPSTDTQYF
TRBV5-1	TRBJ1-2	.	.	TGCGCCAGCAGCAGTGTCACGGGTGTGAACTATGGCTACACCTTC	CASSSVTGVNYGYTF
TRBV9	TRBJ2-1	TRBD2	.	TGTGCCAGCAGCGTAGACCGGGGGGGCGTACAGGAGCAGTTCTTC	CASSVDRGGVQEQFF
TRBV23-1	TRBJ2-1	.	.	TGCGCCAGCACCGTACAGGATCTCCTAGTTTACAATGAGCAGTTCTTC	CASTVQDLLVYNEQFF
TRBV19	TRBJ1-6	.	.	TGTGCCAGTAGTCCAGAGGAGGCTCGATATAATTCACCCCTCCACTTT	CASSPEEARYNSPLHF
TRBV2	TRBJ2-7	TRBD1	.	TGTGCCAGCAGTGGACAGGGCGGGTGGGGCTACGAGCAGTACTTC	CASSGQGGWGYEQYF
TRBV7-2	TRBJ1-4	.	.	TGTGCCAGCAGCTTAGCAAGACAGACTAATGAAAAACTGTTTTTT	CASSLARQTNEKLFF
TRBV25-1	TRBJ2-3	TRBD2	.	TGTGCCAGCAGTGGGGGACTAGCGGGGATAGAGAGAACAGATACGCAGTATTTT	CASSGGLAGIERTDTQYF
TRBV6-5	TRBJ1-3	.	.	TGTGCCAGCAAACAGACGGTCTCTGGAAACACCATATATTTT	CASKQTVSGNTIYF
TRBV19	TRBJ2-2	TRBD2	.	TGTGCCCCCGCCGGAGTTCTGGCTAGCGGGGGGGCGGGCGTAAGGGAGCTGTTTTTT	CAPAGVLASGGAGVRELFF
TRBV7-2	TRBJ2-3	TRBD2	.	TGTGCCAGCAGCTCCGGGGGGGGGACTGGAGATACGCAGTATTTT	CASSSGGGTGDTQYF
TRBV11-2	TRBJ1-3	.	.	TGTGCCAGCAGCCAGGGTGGAAACACCATATATTTT	CASSQGGNTIYF
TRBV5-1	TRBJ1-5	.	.	TGCGCCAGCAGCTTGGAGGCAGGGTTTAATCAGCCCCAGCATTTT	CASSLEAGFNQPQHF
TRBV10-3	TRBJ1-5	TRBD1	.	TGTGCCACCACCGGGACAGGAGATCAGCCCCAGCATTTT	CATTGTGDQPQHF
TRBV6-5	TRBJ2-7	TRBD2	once	TGTGCCAGCAGGAATTCCGGGACTAACGAGCAGTACTTC	CASRNSGTNEQYF
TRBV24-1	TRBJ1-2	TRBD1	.	TGTGCCACCAGTGATTTGCGGACAGGGGAGGGTGGCTACACCTTC	CATSDLRTGEGGYTF
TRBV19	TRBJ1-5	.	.	TGTGCCAGTAGTATAGATCAAGGGGGGGCGAGTCAGCCCCAGCATTTT	CASSIDQGGASQPQHF
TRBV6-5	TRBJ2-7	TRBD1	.	TGTGCCAGCAGTTACCAGACAGGGAAGGTTGCCGAGCAGTACTTC	CASSYQTGKVAEQYF
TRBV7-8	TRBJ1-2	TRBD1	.	TGTGCCAGCAGCCCCCGGAGGGGGCCCCTCTATGGCTACACCTTC	CASSPRRGPLYGYTF
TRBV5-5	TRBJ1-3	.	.	TGTGCCAGCAGCTTGGCACAGGGCCTTGGAAACACCATATATTTT	CASSLAQGLGNTIYF
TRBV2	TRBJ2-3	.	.	TGTGCCACCGCGGACTCGCCAACCCGGATGGATACGCAGTATTTT	CATADSPTRMDTQYF
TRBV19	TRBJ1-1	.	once	TGTGCCAGTAGTATGAGGTCCCTTTTGGAGACTGAAGCTTTCTTT	CASSMRSLLETEAFF
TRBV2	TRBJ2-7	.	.	TGTGCCAGCAGGAAAGACACCCTCTCCTACGAGCAGTACTTC	CASRKDTLSYEQYF
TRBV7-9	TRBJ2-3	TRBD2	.	TGTGCCAGCAGCCCTCGGACTAGCGCTAGCACAGATACGCAGTATTTT	CASSPRTSASTDTQYF
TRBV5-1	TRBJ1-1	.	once	TGCGCCAGCAGCCCCATCACGTCAGGGACGTGGGGGGTGCGAATGAACACTGAAGCTTTCTTT	CASSPITSGTWGVRMNTEAFF
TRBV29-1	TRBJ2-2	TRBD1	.	TGCAGCGTTGAATGGAGGACAGGGGCCGGGGAGCTGTTTTTT	CSVEWRTGAGELFF
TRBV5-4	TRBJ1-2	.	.	TGTGCCAGCAGCTCGCCTCAGGAAGCTAACTATGGCTACACCTTC	CASSSPQEANYGYTF
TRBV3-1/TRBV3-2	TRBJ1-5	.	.	TGTGCCAGCAGCCAAGGAGGTCCCGGGCAGCCCCAGCATTTT	CASSQGGPGQPQHF
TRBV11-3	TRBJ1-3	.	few	TGTGCCAGCAAATTAGGGGCAGGAGGAAACACCATATATTTT	CASKLGAGGNTIYF
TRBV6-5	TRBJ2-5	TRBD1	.	TGTGCCAGCGCAAGACAGGGTGGGTCAGAGACCCAGTACTTC	CASARQGGSETQYF
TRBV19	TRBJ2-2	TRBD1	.	TGTGCCAGTAGTGCCTGGGACAGGGCAAGGACCGGGGAGCTGTTTTTT	CASSAWDRARTGELFF
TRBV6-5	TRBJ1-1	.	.	TGTGCCAGCAGTTACGCGGACAGACATGAAGCTTTCTTT	CASSYADRHEAFF
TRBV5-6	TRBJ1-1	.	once	TGTGCCAGCAGCGCCAGTCCGGGAGGCCAAGCTTTCTTT	CASSASPGGQAFF
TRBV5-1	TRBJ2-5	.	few	TGCGCCAGCAGCTTATCTCTAGCGAAAGAGACCCAGTACTTC	CASSLSLAKETQYF
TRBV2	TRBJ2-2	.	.	TGTGCCAGCAGTGAAGGTCAGACCGGGGAGCTGTTTTTT	CASSEGQTGELFF
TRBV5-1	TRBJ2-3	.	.	TGCGCCAGCAGCTTGGGACAGCCATTTGCAGATACGCAGTATTTT	CASSLGQPFADTQYF
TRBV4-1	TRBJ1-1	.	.	TGCGCCAGCAGCCAAGATTACCGGCGGTCTGAAGCTTTCTTT	CASSQDYRRSEAFF
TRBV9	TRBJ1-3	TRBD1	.	TGTGCCAGCAGCCAACGACAGGGGGATAGAGGTAACACCATATATTTT	CASSQRQGDRGNTIYF
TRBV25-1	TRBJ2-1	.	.	TGTGCCAGCAGTGAACGGACGGGGAGGTACAATGAGCAGTTCTTC	CASSERTGRYNEQFF
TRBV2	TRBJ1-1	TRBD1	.	TGTGCCAGCAGGGTACAGGGGTTTACTGAAGCTTTCTTT	CASRVQGFTEAFF
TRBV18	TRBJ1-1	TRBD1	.	TGTGCCAGCTCAGCCTCAGGGGGGAAGAACACTGAAGCTTTCTTT	CASSASGGKNTEAFF
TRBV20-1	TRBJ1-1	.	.	TGCAGTGCTAGAGACAGGGTCGAAGCTTTCTTT	CSARDRVEAFF
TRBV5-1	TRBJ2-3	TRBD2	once	TGCGCCAGCAGCTCGGGACTACTCAGCACAGATACGCAGTATTTT	CASSSGLLSTDTQYF
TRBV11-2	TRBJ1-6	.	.	TGTGCCAGCAGCTTAGCGACTTTCTCACCCCTCCACTTT	CASSLATFSPLHF
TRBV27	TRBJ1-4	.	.	TGTGCCAGCAGCTGGGCCCTGGCAGGAGGAAGAGAAAAACTGTTTTTT	CASSWALAGGREKLFF
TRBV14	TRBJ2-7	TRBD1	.	TGTGCCAGCAGCCAAAGGGGGACAGGGGGCTTCGAGCAGTACTTC	CASSQRGTGGFEQYF